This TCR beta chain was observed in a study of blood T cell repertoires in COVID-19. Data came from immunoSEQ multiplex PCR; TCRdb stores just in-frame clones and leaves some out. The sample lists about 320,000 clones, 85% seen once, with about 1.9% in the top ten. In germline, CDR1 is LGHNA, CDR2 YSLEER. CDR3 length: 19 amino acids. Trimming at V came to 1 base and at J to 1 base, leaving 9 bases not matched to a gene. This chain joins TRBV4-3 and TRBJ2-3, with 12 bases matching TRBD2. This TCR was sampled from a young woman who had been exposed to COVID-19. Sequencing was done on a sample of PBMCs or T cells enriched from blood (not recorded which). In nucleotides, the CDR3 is TGCGCCAGCAGCCAAGGAGGGCTAGCGGGGGGGCGGGGCACAGATACGCAGTATTTT. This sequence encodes CASSQGGLAGGRGTDTQYF.